Only one count was recorded for the clone carrying this TCR beta chain. Unique molecular identifiers were used in preparing the TCRbeta library. Each CDR3 protein is one row after TCRdb ran MiXCR on the PCR reads. The top ten hold approximately 3.9% of the sample, which has 350,000 to 450,000 distinct CDR3 sequences, 20% seen once. This specimen belongs to a study of T-cell reconstitution after alpha-beta-depleted transplantation in children. CDR1 and CDR2 (germline): SGHRS, YFSETQ. This CDR3 region has 15 residues. The V end lost 2 bases, the J end lost 0 bases, and 8 bases lay between the germline ends.

The sequence was obtained from a human donor who donated a stem cell graft to a child with acute myeloid leukemia. The specimen comprised PBMCs from the stem cell graft donor, sampled from the stem cell graft. This chain uses TRBV5-1 with TRBJ2-2; no firm D call. The CDR3 region is CASSFGNPNTGELFF. Here the CDR3 DNA reads TGCGCCAGCAGCTTTGGAAACCCGAACACCGGGGAGCTGTTTTTT.